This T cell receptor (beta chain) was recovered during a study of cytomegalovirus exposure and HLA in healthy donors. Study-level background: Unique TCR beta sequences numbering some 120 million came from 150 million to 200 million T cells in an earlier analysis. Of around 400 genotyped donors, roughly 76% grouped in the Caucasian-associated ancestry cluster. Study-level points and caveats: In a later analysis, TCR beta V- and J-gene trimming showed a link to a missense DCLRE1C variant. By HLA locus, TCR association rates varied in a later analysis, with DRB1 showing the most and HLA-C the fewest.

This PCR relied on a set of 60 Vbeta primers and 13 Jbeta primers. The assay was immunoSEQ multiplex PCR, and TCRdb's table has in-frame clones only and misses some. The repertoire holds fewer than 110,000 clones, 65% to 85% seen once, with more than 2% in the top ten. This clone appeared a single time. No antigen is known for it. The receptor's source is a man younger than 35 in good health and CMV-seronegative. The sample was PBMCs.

CDR3 in amino acids: CASSPIGGGNVNNEQFF. CDR3 DNA: TGTGCCAGCTCACCAATTGGCGGGGGGAACGTGAACAATGAGCAGTTCTTC. The chain employs TRBV18 and TRBJ2-1, with 8 bases fitting TRBD2. This CDR3 has 17 residues. Germline CDR1 reads KGHSH; CDR2 reads LQKENI. Trimming at V came to 2 bases and at J to 5 bases, leaving 11 bases not matched to a gene.